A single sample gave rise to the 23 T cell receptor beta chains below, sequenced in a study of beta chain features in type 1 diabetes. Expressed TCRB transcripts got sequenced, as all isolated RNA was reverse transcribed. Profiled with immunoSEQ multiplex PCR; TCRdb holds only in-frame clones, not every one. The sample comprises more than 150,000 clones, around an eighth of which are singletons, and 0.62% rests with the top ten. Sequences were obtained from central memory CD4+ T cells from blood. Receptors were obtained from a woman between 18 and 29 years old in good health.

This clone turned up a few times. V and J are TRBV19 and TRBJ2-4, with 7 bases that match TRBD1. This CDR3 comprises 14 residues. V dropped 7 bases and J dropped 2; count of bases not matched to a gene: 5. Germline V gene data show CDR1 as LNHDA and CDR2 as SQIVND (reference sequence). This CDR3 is CASKDRETKNIQYF. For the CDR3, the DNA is TGTGCCAGTAAAGACAGGGAAACCAAAAACATTCAGTACTTC.

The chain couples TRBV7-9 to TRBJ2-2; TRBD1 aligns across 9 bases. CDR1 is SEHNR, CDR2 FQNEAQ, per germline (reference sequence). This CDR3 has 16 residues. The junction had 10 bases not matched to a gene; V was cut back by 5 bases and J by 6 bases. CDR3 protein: CASSTTGTGNPGELFF. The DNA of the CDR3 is TGTGCCAGCAGCACGACCGGGACAGGGAATCCCGGGGAGCTGTTTTTT.

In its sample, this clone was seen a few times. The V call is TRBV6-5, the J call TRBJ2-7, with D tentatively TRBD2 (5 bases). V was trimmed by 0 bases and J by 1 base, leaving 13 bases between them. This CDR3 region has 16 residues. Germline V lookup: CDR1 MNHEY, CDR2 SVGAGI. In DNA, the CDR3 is TGTGCCAGCAGTTACTCGAATAGAGGGCCTTCCTACGAGCAGTACTTC. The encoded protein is CASSYSNRGPSYEQYF.

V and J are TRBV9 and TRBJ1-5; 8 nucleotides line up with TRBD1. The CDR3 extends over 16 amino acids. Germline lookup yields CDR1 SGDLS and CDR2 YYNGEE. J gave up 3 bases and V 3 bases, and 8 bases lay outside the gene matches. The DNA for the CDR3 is TGTGCCAGCAGCGCAGGCTCAGGGGGCTACAATCAGCCCCAGCATTTT. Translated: CASSAGSGGYNQPQHF.

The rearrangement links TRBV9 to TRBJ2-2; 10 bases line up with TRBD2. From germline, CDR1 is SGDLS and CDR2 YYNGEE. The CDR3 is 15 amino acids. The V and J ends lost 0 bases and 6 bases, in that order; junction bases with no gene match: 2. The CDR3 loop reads CASSVVAGGSGELFF. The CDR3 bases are TGTGCCAGCAGCGTAGTAGCGGGAGGATCCGGGGAGCTGTTTTTT.

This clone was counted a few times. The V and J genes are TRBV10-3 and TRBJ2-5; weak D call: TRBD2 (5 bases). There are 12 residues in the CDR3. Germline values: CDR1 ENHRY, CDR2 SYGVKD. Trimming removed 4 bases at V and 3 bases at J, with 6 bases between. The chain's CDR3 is CAISAAEETQYF. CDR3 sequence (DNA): TGTGCCATCAGTGCAGCGGAAGAGACCCAGTACTTC.

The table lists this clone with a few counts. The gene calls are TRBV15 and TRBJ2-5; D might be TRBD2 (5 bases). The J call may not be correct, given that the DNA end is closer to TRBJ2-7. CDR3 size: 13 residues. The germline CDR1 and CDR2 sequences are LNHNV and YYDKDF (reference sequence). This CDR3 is CATSRGEGYEQYF. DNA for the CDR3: TGTGCCACCAGCAGAGGTGAGGGATACGAGCAGTACTTC.

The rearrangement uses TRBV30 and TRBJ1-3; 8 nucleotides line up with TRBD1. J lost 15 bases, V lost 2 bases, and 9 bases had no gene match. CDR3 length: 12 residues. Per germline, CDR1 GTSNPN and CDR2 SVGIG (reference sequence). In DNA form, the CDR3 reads TGTGCCTGGAGTACCTCCGGGACAGGACAATATTTT. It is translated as CAWSTSGTGQYF.

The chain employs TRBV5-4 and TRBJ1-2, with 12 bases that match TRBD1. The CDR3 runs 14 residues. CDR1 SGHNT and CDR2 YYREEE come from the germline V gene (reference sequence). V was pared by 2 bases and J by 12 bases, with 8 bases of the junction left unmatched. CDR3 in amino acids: CASSLPGTGGLHTF. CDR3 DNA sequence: TGTGCCAGCAGCTTACCCGGGACAGGGGGCTTGCACACCTTC.

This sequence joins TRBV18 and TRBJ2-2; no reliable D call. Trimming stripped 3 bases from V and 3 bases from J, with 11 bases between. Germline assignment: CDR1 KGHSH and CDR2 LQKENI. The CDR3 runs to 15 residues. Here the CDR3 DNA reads TGTGCCAGCTCACCCCATCCCCTAGACACCGGGGAGCTGTTTTTT. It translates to CASSPHPLDTGELFF.

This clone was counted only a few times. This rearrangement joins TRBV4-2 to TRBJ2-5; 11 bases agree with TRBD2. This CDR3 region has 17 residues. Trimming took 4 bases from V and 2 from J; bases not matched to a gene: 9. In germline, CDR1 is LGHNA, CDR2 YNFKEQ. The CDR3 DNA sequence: TGTGCCAGCAGCCGAGGGACTAGCGGATCCTTTCAAGAGACCCAGTACTTC. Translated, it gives CASSRGTSGSFQETQYF.

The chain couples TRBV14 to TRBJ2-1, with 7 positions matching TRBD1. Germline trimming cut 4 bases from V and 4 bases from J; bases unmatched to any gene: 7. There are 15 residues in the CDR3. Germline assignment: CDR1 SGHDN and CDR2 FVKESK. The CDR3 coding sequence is TGTGCCAGCAGCCCGACAGGGTGGGCTTACAATGAGCAGTTCTTC. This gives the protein CASSPTGWAYNEQFF.

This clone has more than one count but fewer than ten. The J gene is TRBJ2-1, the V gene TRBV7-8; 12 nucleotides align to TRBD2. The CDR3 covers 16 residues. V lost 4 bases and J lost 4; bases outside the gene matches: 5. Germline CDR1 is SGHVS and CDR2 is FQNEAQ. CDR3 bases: TGTGCCAGCAGCTCTAGGACTAGCGGGACTTACAATGAGCAGTTCTTC. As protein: CASSSRTSGTYNEQFF.

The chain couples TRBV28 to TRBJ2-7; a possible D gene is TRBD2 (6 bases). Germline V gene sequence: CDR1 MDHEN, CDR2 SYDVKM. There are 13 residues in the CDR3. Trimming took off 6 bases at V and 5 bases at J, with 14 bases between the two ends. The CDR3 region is CASRAGLPDEQYF. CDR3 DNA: TGTGCCAGCAGGGCGGGACTTCCCGACGAGCAGTACTTC.

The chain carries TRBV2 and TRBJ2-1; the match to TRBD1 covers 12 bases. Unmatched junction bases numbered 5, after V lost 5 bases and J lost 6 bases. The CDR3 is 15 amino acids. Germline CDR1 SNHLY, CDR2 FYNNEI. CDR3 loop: CASSRGTGGLNEQFF. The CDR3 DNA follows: TGTGCCAGCAGTCGGGGGACAGGGGGCCTCAATGAGCAGTTCTTC. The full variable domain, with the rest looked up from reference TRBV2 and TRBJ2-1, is EPEVTQTPSHQVTQMGQEVILRCVPISNHLYFYWYRQILGQKVEFLVSFYNNEISEKSEIFDDQFSVERPDGSNFTLKIRSTKLEDSAMYFCASSRGTGGLNEQFFGPGTRLTVL.

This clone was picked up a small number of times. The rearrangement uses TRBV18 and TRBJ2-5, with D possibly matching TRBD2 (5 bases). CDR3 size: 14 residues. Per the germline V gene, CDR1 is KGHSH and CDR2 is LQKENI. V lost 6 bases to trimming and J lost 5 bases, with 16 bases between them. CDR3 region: CASSPRSGGETQYF. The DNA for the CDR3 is TGTGCCAGCTCCCCTAGGAGCGGCGGGGAGACCCAGTACTTC.

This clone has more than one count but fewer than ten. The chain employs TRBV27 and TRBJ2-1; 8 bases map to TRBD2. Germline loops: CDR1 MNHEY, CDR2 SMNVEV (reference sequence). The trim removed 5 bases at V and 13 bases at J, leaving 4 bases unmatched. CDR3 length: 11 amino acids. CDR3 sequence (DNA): TGTGCCAGCAGTGCGCGGGGGGAACAGTTCTTC. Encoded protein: CASSARGEQFF.

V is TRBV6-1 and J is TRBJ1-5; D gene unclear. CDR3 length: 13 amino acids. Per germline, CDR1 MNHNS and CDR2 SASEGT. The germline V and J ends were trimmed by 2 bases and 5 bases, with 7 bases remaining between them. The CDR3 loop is CASSEKQYQPQHF. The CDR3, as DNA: TGTGCCAGCAGTGAAAAACAGTATCAGCCCCAGCATTTT.

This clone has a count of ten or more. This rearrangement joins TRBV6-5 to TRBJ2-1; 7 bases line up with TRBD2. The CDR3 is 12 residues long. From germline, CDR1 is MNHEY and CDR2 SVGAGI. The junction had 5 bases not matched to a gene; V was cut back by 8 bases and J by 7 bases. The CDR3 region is CASLGGLNEQFF. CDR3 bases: TGTGCCAGCCTGGGAGGGCTTAATGAGCAGTTCTTC.

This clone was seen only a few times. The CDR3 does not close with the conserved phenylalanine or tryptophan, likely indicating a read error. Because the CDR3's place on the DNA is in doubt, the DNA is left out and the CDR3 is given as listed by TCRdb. The CDR3 sequence is CASSLGLAGGKI. This sequence joins TRBV27 and TRBJ2-3; the tabulated D call, TRBD2, remains unverified against the DNA. The germline V gene has CDR1 MNHEY and CDR2 SMNVEV (reference sequence). The CDR3 is 12 amino acids long, termini counted.

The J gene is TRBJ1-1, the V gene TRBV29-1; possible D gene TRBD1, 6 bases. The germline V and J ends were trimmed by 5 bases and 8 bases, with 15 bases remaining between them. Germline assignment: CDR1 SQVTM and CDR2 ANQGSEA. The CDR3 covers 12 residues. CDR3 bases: TGCAGCGTTACGACAGGCCGACTAGAAGCTTTCTTT. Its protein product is CSVTTGRLEAFF.

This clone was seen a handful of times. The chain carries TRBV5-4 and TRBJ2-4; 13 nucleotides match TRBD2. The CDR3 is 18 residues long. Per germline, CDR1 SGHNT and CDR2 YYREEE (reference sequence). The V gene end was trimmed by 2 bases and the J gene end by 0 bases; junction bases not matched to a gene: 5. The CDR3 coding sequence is TGTGCCAGCAGCTTTCCGGGACTAGCGGGACTAGCCAAAAACATTCAGTACTTC. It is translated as CASSFPGLAGLAKNIQYF. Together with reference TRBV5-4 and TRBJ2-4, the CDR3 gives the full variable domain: ETGVTQSPTHLIKTRGQQVTLRCSSQSGHNTVSWYQQALGQGPQFIFQYYREEENGRGNFPPRFSGLQFPNYSSELNVNALELDDSALYLCASSFPGLAGLAKNIQYFGAGTRLSVL.

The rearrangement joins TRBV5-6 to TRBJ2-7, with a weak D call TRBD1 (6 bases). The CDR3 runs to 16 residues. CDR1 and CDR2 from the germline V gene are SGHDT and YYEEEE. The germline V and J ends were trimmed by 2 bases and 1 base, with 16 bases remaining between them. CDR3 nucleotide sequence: TGTGCCAGCAGCTTAAGGGGCCACAGGGCTTCCTACGAGCAGTACTTC. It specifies CASSLRGHRASYEQYF.